Each of the 9 T cell receptor beta chains below was sequenced from the same sample in a study of cytomegalovirus exposure and HLA in healthy donors. PCR amplification relied on 60 Vbeta primers (plus 13 Jbeta primers). Produced via immunoSEQ multiplex PCR; TCRdb's table is partial and in-frame only. The sample includes more than 130,000 clones, just under 85% of them seen just once. Sequenced input: PBMCs. The receptors derive from a man in his forties or fifties in good health and CMV-seropositive.

The chain recombines TRBV11-2 with TRBJ2-7; TRBD2 matches at 13 bases. Per the germline V gene, CDR1 is SGHAT and CDR2 is FQNNGV. Losses at the gene ends were 2 bases for V and 5 bases for J; bases not matched to a gene: 9. The length of the CDR3 is 17 residues. Here the CDR3 reads CASSLPQGLAGNHEQYF. CDR3 sequence (DNA): TGTGCCAGCAGCTTACCCCAGGGACTAGCGGGAAATCACGAGCAGTACTTC. Based on the CDR3 plus reference TRBV11-2 and TRBJ2-7, the full variable domain is EAGVAQSPRYKIIEKRQSVAFWCNPISGHATLYWYQQILGQGPKLLIQFQNNGVVDDSQLPKDRFSAERLKGVDSTLKIQPAKLEDSAVYLCASSLPQGLAGNHEQYFGPGTRLTVT.

In its sample, this clone was seen a few times. This sequence joins TRBV7-9 and TRBJ1-1; D is unresolved. Per germline, CDR1 SEHNR and CDR2 FQNEAQ (reference sequence). The CDR3 sequence is 10 residues long. The germline V and J ends were trimmed by 3 bases and 8 bases, with 4 bases remaining between them. The CDR3 is CASSFSEAFF. Here the CDR3 DNA reads TGTGCCAGCAGCTTCTCCGAAGCTTTCTTT.

The chain uses TRBV6-5 and TRBJ1-1; TRBD1 matches at 7 bases. This CDR3 has 14 residues. Germline loops: CDR1 MNHEY, CDR2 SVGAGI. The V and J ends lost 1 base and 3 bases, in that order; junction bases with no gene match: 2. Here the CDR3 reads CASSYLQGYTEAFF. The CDR3 DNA sequence: TGTGCCAGCAGTTACTTACAGGGGTACACTGAAGCTTTCTTT.

The chain employs TRBV6-1 and TRBJ1-5; D possibly corresponds to TRBD1 (5 bases). V shed 6 bases and J shed 7 bases, with 10 bases lying between them. The length of the CDR3 is 12 residues. In germline, CDR1 is MNHNS, CDR2 SASEGT. CDR3 protein: CASRGTGQPQHF. CDR3 nucleotide sequence: TGTGCCAGCAGGGGAACAGGACAGCCCCAGCATTTT.

In this sample, this clone turned up a few times. The genes are TRBV5-1 and TRBJ2-5; TRBD2 agrees at 8 bases. The J segment lost 4 bases and the V segment lost 6 bases, leaving 5 bases of the junction unmatched. CDR1 SGHRS and CDR2 YFSETQ come from the germline V gene. CDR3 length equals 13 residues. CDR3 loop: CASTHRGGETQYF. Written as DNA, the CDR3 is TGCGCCAGCACCCACCGGGGGGGAGAGACCCAGTACTTC.

This clone was detected only a few times. CDR3 bases: TGCAGCGTATCCTCAGGGTTTGGGCTGGACGAGCAGTACTTC. Translating it yields CSVSSGFGLDEQYF. V is TRBV29-1 and J is TRBJ2-7; D is possibly TRBD1 (5 bases). V was clipped by 6 bases and J by 5 bases, with 20 bases between them. This CDR3 contains 14 residues. From germline, CDR1 is SQVTM and CDR2 ANQGSEA.

This chain joins TRBV11-2 and TRBJ1-4, with 10 nucleotides matching TRBD1. Losses at the gene ends were 6 bases for V and 7 bases for J; bases not matched to a gene: 8. Germline values: CDR1 SGHAT, CDR2 FQNNGV. The CDR3 has 15 residues. The chain's CDR3 is CASRDRQGAGEKLFF. For the CDR3, the DNA is TGTGCCAGCAGGGATCGACAGGGGGCTGGTGAAAAACTGTTTTTT.

The V gene is TRBV4-1, the J gene TRBJ1-1; possibly TRBD1 for D (5 bases). The CDR3 runs 15 residues. V lost 1 base, J lost 3 bases, and 12 bases lay in between. CDR1 MGHRA and CDR2 YSYEKL come from the germline V gene. In DNA form, the CDR3 reads TGCGCCAGCAGCCAAGGGGGCAGGGAGGACACTGAAGCTTTCTTT. It encodes CASSQGGREDTEAFF.

The chain has TRBV10-3 and TRBJ2-5; 9 bases map to TRBD1. The V gene's germline CDR1 is ENHRY and CDR2 SYGVKD. The ends lost 8 bases at V and 11 bases at J; junction bases unmatched: 15. The CDR3 consists of 14 residues. In DNA form, the CDR3 reads TGTGCCATCCGTCGACAGGGGGGAACACAGGAGCAGTACTTC. It translates to CAIRRQGGTQEQYF.